This section outlines one T cell receptor beta chain sequence together with its context. Measured with immunoSEQ multiplex PCR; TCRdb has only the in-frame clones, and not every one. Among 10,000 or so clones listed, approximately 80% were seen once. The CDR3 is made up of 15 amino acids. V dropped 1 base and J dropped 7 bases, with 14 bases sitting between them. CDR1 SEHNR and CDR2 FQNEAQ come from the germline V gene (reference sequence). The data were obtained in a study of OX40 agonist ivuxolimab in advanced cancers. The sample was CD4+ or CD8+ T cells sorted from blood, taken in a trial of the OX40 agonist ivuxolimab. The receptor's source is an adult with an advanced solid tumor such as melanoma, head and neck, liver or kidney cancer. The J gene is TRBJ2-1, the V gene TRBV7-9; D is possibly TRBD1 (5 bases). The CDR3 nucleotides read TGTGCCAGCAGCTTAGAGCTTCAGGGAATGAATGAGCAGTTCTTC. It encodes CASSLELQGMNEQFF.